These T cell receptor beta chains were read from a single sample in a study of T cells in narcolepsy. Profiling relied on immunoSEQ multiplex PCR, and the TCRdb table lists in-frame clones only, not all of them. The sample includes tens of thousands of clones, less than 70% of them seen just once. The sample comprised memory (CD45RA-) CD4+ T cells from blood. The receptors stem from a human donor in good health. Both conserved end residues are part of each CDR3. A D gene is named only where the DNA matches it firmly. Rows may omit the clone size; those that give it use once, few, many or a size class.

d_call: -; clone_size: -; j_call: TRBJ1-2; v_call: TRBV4-1; cdr3_nt: TGCGCCAGCAGCCAGACCGAGGGGGGAGACTATGGCTACACCTTC; cdr3_aa: CASSQTEGGDYGYTF
d_call: -; clone_size: once; j_call: TRBJ2-1; v_call: TRBV5-1; cdr3_nt: TGCGCCAGCAGCCCGACCCCGCGAAACAATGAGCAGTTCTTC; cdr3_aa: CASSPTPRNNEQFF
d_call: -; clone_size: -; j_call: TRBJ2-7; v_call: TRBV5-1; cdr3_nt: TGCGCCAGCAGCTTGGGACACTCCTACGAGCAGTACTTC; cdr3_aa: CASSLGHSYEQYF
d_call: -; clone_size: -; j_call: TRBJ1-1; v_call: TRBV6-5; cdr3_nt: TGTGCCAGCAGCCGCTACAGATCTGAAGCTTTCTTT; cdr3_aa: CASSRYRSEAFF
d_call: TRBD2; clone_size: -; j_call: TRBJ2-1; v_call: TRBV4-2; cdr3_nt: TGTGCCAGCAGCCCAACCCGGACTAGCGGGTTCGCCAGGGACAATGAGCAGTTCTTC; cdr3_aa: CASSPTRTSGFARDNEQFF
d_call: -; clone_size: -; j_call: TRBJ2-5; v_call: TRBV9; cdr3_nt: TGTGCCAGCAGCGTTGGGACGGGAAGAGAGACCCAGTACTTC; cdr3_aa: CASSVGTGRETQYF
d_call: TRBD2; clone_size: few; j_call: TRBJ2-1; v_call: TRBV28; cdr3_nt: TGTGCCAGCAGTTTCGGAGCGGGGAGGGGGTTCTTC; cdr3_aa: CASSFGAGRGFF
d_call: TRBD1; clone_size: -; j_call: TRBJ2-7; v_call: TRBV5-4; cdr3_nt: TGTGCCAGCAGCGCTCCTGGACAGGGGAGGGACGAGCAGTACTTC; cdr3_aa: CASSAPGQGRDEQYF
d_call: -; clone_size: -; j_call: TRBJ2-5; v_call: TRBV2; cdr3_nt: TGTGCCAGCAGAAAAGGGGCCAACCCCCAAGAGACCCAGTACTTC; cdr3_aa: CASRKGANPQETQYF
d_call: -; clone_size: -; j_call: TRBJ1-3; v_call: TRBV6-1; cdr3_nt: TGTGCCAGCACGCAGGGAGGTTCCTCTGGAAACACCATATATTTT; cdr3_aa: CASTQGGSSGNTIYF
d_call: -; clone_size: -; j_call: TRBJ2-5; v_call: TRBV11-3; cdr3_nt: TGTGCCAGCAGCAAGGGACCCGAGGAGACCCAGTACTTC; cdr3_aa: CASSKGPEETQYF